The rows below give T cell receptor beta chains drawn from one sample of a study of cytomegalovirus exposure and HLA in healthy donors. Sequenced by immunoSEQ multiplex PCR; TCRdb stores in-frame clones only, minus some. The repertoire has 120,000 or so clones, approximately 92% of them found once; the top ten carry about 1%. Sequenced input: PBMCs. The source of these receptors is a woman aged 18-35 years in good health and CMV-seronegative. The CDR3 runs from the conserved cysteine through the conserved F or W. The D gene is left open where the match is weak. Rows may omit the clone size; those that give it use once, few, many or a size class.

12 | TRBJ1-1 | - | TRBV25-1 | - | TGTGCCAGCAGTGAAGGCTACACTGAAGCTTTCTTT | CASSEGYTEAFF
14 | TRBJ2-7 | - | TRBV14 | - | TGTGCCAGCAGCCAAGGGACATGGAGCTACGAGCAGTACTTC | CASSQGTWSYEQYF
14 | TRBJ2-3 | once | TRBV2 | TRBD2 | TGTGCCAGCAGCGGCGGGGGAGCGACAGATACGCAGTATTTT | CASSGGGATDTQYF
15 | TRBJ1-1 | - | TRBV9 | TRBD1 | TGTGCCAGCAGCGTAGTAGGACAGGCGAACACTGAAGCTTTCTTT | CASSVVGQANTEAFF
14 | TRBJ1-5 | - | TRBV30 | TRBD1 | TGTGCCTGGAGGGACAGGGGGAACAATCAGCCCCAGCATTTT | CAWRDRGNNQPQHF
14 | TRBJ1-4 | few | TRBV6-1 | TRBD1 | TGTGCCAGCGACCGTGGACAGGGCAATGAAAAACTGTTTTTT | CASDRGQGNEKLFF
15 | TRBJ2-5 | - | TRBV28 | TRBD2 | TGTGCCAGCAGTTTATTCGGGGGAGGGCGAGAGACCCAGTACTTC | CASSLFGGGRETQYF
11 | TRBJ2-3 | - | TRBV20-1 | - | TGCAGTGGACGGGAGACAGATACGCAGTATTTT | CSGRETDTQYF
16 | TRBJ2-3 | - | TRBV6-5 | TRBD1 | TGTGCCAGCAGTTATCCTCCGGGACAGGGGGTCGATACGCAGTATTTT | CASSYPPGQGVDTQYF
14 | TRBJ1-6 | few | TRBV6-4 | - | TGTGCCAGCAGCCCGGTGGGCGAAAATTCACCCCTCCACTTT | CASSPVGENSPLHF
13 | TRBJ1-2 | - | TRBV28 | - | TGTGCCACCGAACGGGGGGTAAACTATGGCTACACCTTC | CATERGVNYGYTF
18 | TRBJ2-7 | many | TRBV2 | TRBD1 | TGTGCCAGCAGTTTACCCGGGACAGGATACTACATGACTTACGAGCAGTACTTC | CASSLPGTGYYMTYEQYF
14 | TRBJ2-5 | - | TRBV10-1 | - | TGCGCCAGCAGTGATTCAGGGAAGTGGGAGACCCAGTACTTC | CASSDSGKWETQYF
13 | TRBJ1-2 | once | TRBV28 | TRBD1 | TGTGCCAGCAGACTGGACAGGCAGCATGGCTACACCTTC | CASRLDRQHGYTF
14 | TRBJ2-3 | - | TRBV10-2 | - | TGCGCCAGCAGTGAAGGACATATCACAGATACGCAGTATTTT | CASSEGHITDTQYF
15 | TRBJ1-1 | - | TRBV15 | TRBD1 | TGTGCCACCAGCCTGCGACAGGGTATGAACACTGAAGCTTTCTTT | CATSLRQGMNTEAFF
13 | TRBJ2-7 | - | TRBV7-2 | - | TGTGCCAGCAGCTGGCAGCGGAACTACGAGCAGTACTTC | CASSWQRNYEQYF
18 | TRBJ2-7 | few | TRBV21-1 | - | TGTGCCAGCAGCAAAGCTTGGGGTACTAGTTTCTCCAACTACGAGCAGTACTTC | CASSKAWGTSFSNYEQYF